The 18 T cell receptor beta chains below were found in one sample sequenced in a study of identical twins. TCRdb reprocessed the 5' RACE reads via MiXCR and lists one record per CDR3 protein. This sample has about 490,000 distinct CDR3 sequences; 13% to 15% occur once, and the top ten carry 0.44%. The same data also contributed to another study, on yellow fever vaccine responses in identical twins.

The specimen was CD4+ T cells sorted from blood. These receptors all come from a young woman in good health.

V usage is TRBV20-1 and J usage is TRBJ2-3; 13 bases match TRBD2. This CDR3 has 14 residues. V lost 6 bases to trimming and J lost 5 bases; unmatched junction nucleotides: 5. The germline V gene has CDR1 DFQATT and CDR2 SNEGSKA (reference sequence). The CDR3 DNA reads as TGCAGTGCCCTTCGACTAGCGGGAGGAGATACGCAGTATTTT. Translated: CSALRLAGGDTQYF.

This clonotype was counted only a few times. This chain uses TRBV5-1 with TRBJ2-2, with TRBD2 identical over 9 bases. CDR3 length equals 14 residues. Per germline, CDR1 SGHRS and CDR2 YFSETQ. V gave up 4 bases and J gave up 10 bases; unmatched junction bases: 8. CDR3 sequence reads: CASSAGGPQVELFF. The CDR3 nucleotides are TGCGCCAGCAGCGCGGGAGGGCCCCAGGTGGAGCTGTTTTTT.

This chain links TRBV25-1 with TRBJ2-7; 13 positions agree with TRBD2. The CDR3 length is 16 residues. Per the germline V gene, CDR1 is MGHDK and CDR2 is SYGVNS. Trimming removed 3 bases from V and 5 bases from J; junction bases left unmatched: 7. The CDR3 DNA reads as TGTGCCAGCAGTGATCCCGGACTAGCGGGAGTCGACGAGCAGTACTTC. The encoded protein is CASSDPGLAGVDEQYF.

J is TRBJ2-3 and V is TRBV5-1; 9 nucleotides agree with TRBD1. Germline V gives CDR1 SGHRS, CDR2 YFSETQ. Trimming cost V 0 bases and J 3 bases; bases outside gene matches: 2. CDR3 length: 15 amino acids. The CDR3 DNA is TGCGCCAGCAGCTTGGACAGGGGGCCGACAGATACGCAGTATTTT. Its protein is CASSLDRGPTDTQYF.

This clonotype was seen ten or more times. J is TRBJ2-1 and V is TRBV5-1; TRBD2 matches 9 bases. The CDR3 runs 17 residues. The ends lost 0 bases at V and 3 bases at J; junction bases unmatched: 7. Germline V lookup: CDR1 SGHRS, CDR2 YFSETQ. CDR3 sequence: CASSLALAGSFYNEQFF. CDR3 nucleotide sequence: TGCGCCAGCAGCTTGGCTCTAGCGGGAAGCTTCTACAATGAGCAGTTCTTC.

The V and J genes are TRBV29-1 and TRBJ1-5, with 7 bases identical to TRBD1. The CDR3 loop spans 13 amino acids. Trimming at V came to 6 bases and at J to 5 bases, leaving 7 bases not matched to a gene. Germline loops: CDR1 SQVTM, CDR2 ANQGSEA. The CDR3 reads CSVRQGWDQPQHF. The CDR3 nucleotides are TGCAGCGTGCGACAGGGCTGGGATCAGCCCCAGCATTTT.

The rearrangement uses TRBV7-6 and TRBJ2-1; possibly TRBD1 for D (5 bases). Germline CDR1 SGHVS, CDR2 FNYEAQ. CDR3 length equals 14 residues. The V gene lost 2 bases and the J gene lost 4 bases, with 9 bases spanning the gap. CDR3 sequence reads: CASSLKGPYNEQFF. The CDR3 DNA follows: TGTGCCAGCAGCTTAAAGGGGCCGTACAATGAGCAGTTCTTC.

This rearrangement joins TRBV5-5 to TRBJ2-5; 7 bases line up with TRBD1. This CDR3 is built from 14 residues. Germline CDR1 SGHKS, CDR2 YYEKEE (reference sequence). V shed 4 bases, J shed 1 base, and the junction held 4 bases outside the gene matches. The CDR3 coding sequence is TGTGCCAGCAGCACCGGGACAGTCCAAGAGACCCAGTACTTC. As protein: CASSTGTVQETQYF.

This clonotype was seen only a few times. The chain is built from TRBV7-2 and TRBJ2-7; D perhaps matches TRBD2 (6 bases). V was trimmed by 4 bases and J by 7 bases, leaving 17 bases between them. CDR3 size: 14 residues. Germline-derived CDR1 and CDR2 are SGHTA and FQGNSA. In DNA, the CDR3 is TGTGCCAGCAGCTCGAGGCAGGGAGGATGGGAGCAGTACTTC. It translates to CASSSRQGGWEQYF.

The chain employs TRBV28 and TRBJ2-1, with 9 bases lining up with TRBD1. The CDR3 is 14 amino acids. J lost 8 bases, V lost 4 bases, and 6 bases had no gene match. Germline V lookup: CDR1 MDHEN, CDR2 SYDVKM. The CDR3 nucleotides are TGTGCCAGCAGTTACGGACAGGGGTTCTATGAGCAGTTCTTC. As protein: CASSYGQGFYEQFF. Variable domain in full (rest from reference TRBV28 and TRBJ2-1): DVKVTQSSRYLVKRTGEKVFLECVQDMDHENMFWYRQDPGLGLRLIYFSYDVKMKEKGDIPEGYSVSREKKERFSLILESASTNQTSMYLCASSYGQGFYEQFFGPGTRLTVL.

This chain uses TRBV3-1 with TRBJ2-3; D call uncertain. The CDR3 length is 15 residues. Germline V gene data show CDR1 as LGHDT and CDR2 as YNNKEL (reference sequence). Trimming removed 2 bases at V and 4 bases at J, with 13 bases between. The CDR3 protein is CASSQTTLRSDTQYF. The CDR3 coding sequence is TGTGCCAGCAGCCAAACGACCCTGAGGTCAGATACGCAGTATTTT.

V usage is TRBV20-1 and J usage is TRBJ2-3; TRBD2 aligns across 7 bases. Per germline, CDR1 DFQATT and CDR2 SNEGSKA (reference sequence). CDR3 length equals 14 residues. Unmatched junction bases numbered 8, after V lost 6 bases and J lost 2 bases. The CDR3 loop is CSAGRRDHTDTQYF. The CDR3 DNA follows: TGCAGTGCCGGGAGGCGGGATCACACAGATACGCAGTATTTT.

In this sample, this clonotype turned up a few times. The chain combines TRBV7-2 with TRBJ2-4; D uncertain. Germline CDR1 reads SGHTA; CDR2 reads FQGNSA. Trimming pared 5 bases from V and 4 bases from J, leaving 3 bases between. This CDR3 region has 11 residues. CDR3 sequence reads: CASSLKNIQYF. DNA for the CDR3: TGTGCCAGCAGCCTAAAAAACATTCAGTACTTC.

This clonotype was recorded a few times. The V gene is TRBV28, the J gene TRBJ1-5, with 10 bases aligning to TRBD1. With V trimmed by 1 base and J by 9 bases, 9 bases remained unmatched. This CDR3 has 16 residues. Germline V gene data show CDR1 as MDHEN and CDR2 as SYDVKM. CDR3 sequence reads: CASSLSDRGRTGPQHF. CDR3 DNA: TGTGCCAGCAGTTTATCAGACAGGGGGCGTACAGGGCCCCAGCATTTT.

This clonotype occurred many times. This rearrangement joins TRBV5-1 to TRBJ2-3, with D tentatively TRBD2 (6 bases). CDR3 length: 16 amino acids. With 0 bases removed from V and 3 bases from J, the gap between germline ends came to 14 bases. The germline V gene has CDR1 SGHRS and CDR2 YFSETQ. CDR3 sequence reads: CASSLAIGGSTDTQYF. The CDR3 DNA reads TGCGCCAGCAGCTTGGCCATCGGGGGATCGACAGATACGCAGTATTTT.

In its sample, this clonotype was seen a few times. The gene calls are TRBV12-3 or TRBV12-4 and TRBJ2-2; D is perhaps TRBD2 (6 bases). Trimming pared 3 bases from V and 4 bases from J, leaving 18 bases between. The CDR3 length is 17 residues. In DNA, the CDR3 is TGTGCCAGCAGTTTCCCCCCGTTGTCCGGGGGCACCGGGGAGCTGTTTTTT. It codes for CASSFPPLSGGTGELFF.

This clonotype occurred a few times. V gene TRBV20-1 combines with J gene TRBJ2-3; TRBD2 matches 15 bases. CDR3 length equals 16 residues. The V gene end was trimmed by 6 bases and the J gene end by 2 bases; junction bases not matched to a gene: 6. Germline lookup yields CDR1 DFQATT and CDR2 SNEGSKA (reference sequence). The CDR3 DNA sequence: TGCAGTGCGCGGACTAGCGGGGGGGCAAACACAGATACGCAGTATTTT. Its protein is CSARTSGGANTDTQYF.

The chain is built from TRBV28 and TRBJ1-6; TRBD1 is a possible D gene (5 bases). The CDR3 has 15 amino acids. Per germline, CDR1 MDHEN and CDR2 SYDVKM. Trimming shortened V by 7 bases and J by 8 bases, and 18 bases separated the two germline ends. The CDR3 loop is CASTSGGSRDSPLHF. The CDR3 DNA sequence: TGTGCCAGCACCTCCGGGGGGTCAAGGGATTCACCCCTCCACTTT.